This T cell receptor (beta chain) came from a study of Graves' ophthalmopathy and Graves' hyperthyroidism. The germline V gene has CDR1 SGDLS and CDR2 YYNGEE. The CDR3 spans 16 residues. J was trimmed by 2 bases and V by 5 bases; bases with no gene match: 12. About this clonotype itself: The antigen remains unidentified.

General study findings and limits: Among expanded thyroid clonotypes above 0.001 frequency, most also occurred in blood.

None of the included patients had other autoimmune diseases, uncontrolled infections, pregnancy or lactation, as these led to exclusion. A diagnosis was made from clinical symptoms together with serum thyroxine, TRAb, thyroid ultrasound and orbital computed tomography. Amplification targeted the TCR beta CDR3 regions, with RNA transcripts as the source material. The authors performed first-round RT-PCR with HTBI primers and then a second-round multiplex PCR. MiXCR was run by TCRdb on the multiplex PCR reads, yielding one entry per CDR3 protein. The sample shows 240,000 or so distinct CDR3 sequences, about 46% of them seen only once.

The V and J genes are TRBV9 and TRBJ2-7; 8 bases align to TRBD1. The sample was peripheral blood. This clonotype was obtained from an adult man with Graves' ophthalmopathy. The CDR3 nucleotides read TGTGCCAGCAGTCGTGATAACAGGGGGACACCCTACGAGCAGTACTTC. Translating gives CASSRDNRGTPYEQYF.